These 28 T cell receptor beta chains share one sample of origin, sequenced in a study of blood T cell repertoires in COVID-19. Assay used: immunoSEQ multiplex PCR; TCRdb lists only in-frame clones, some missing. Here the sample spans more than 95,000 clones, around 81% being singletons. The sample comprised peripheral blood. These receptors were taken from a man older than 75 with acute or convalescent COVID-19.

The chain uses TRBV5-1 and TRBJ2-7; 11 bases are a match to TRBD2. CDR3 length: 14 amino acids. CDR1 and CDR2 (germline): SGHRS, YFSETQ. The V and J ends lost 6 bases and 7 bases, in that order; junction bases with no gene match: 9. The CDR3 DNA sequence: TGCGCCAGCACCTACACTAGCGGGAGTGATGAGCAGTACTTC. Its protein product is CASTYTSGSDEQYF.

V and J are TRBV28 and TRBJ2-7; 7 bases agree with TRBD1. The trim removed 2 bases at V and 0 bases at J, leaving 10 bases unmatched. Germline CDR1 reads MDHEN; CDR2 reads SYDVKM. This CDR3 is built from 17 residues. DNA of the CDR3: TGTGCCAGCAGTTTAAAAAGGGGACAGATATTCTCCTACGAGCAGTACTTC. As protein: CASSLKRGQIFSYEQYF. Based on the CDR3 plus reference TRBV28 and TRBJ2-7, the full variable domain is DVKVTQSSRYLVKRTGEKVFLECVQDMDHENMFWYRQDPGLGLRLIYFSYDVKMKEKGDIPEGYSVSREKKERFSLILESASTNQTSMYLCASSLKRGQIFSYEQYFGPGTRLTVT.

The chain recombines TRBV3-1 (or the pseudogene TRBV3-2) with TRBJ1-4, with no clear D. The CDR3 has 14 residues. V dropped 6 bases and J dropped 2 bases, with 10 bases sitting between them. Germline CDR1 reads LGHDT; CDR2 reads YNNKEL (reference sequence). The CDR3 DNA sequence: TGTGCCAGCAGTCTCGGGTTTACTAATGAAAAACTGTTTTTT. It yields the protein CASSLGFTNEKLFF.

The CDR3 protein is CASSYTGQVNTEAFF. CDR3 bases: TGTGCCAGCAGCTACACGGGACAGGTGAACACTGAAGCTTTCTTT. The chain has TRBV7-9 and TRBJ1-1; 8 bases match TRBD1. Germline values: CDR1 SEHNR, CDR2 FQNEAQ (reference sequence). V lost 4 bases and J lost 0; bases outside the gene matches: 4. The CDR3 spans 15 residues.

The V gene is TRBV9, the J gene TRBJ2-1; TRBD2 matches at 8 bases. CDR3 length: 16 amino acids. V shed 0 bases, J shed 0 bases, and the junction held 2 bases outside the gene matches. Germline CDR1 reads SGDLS; CDR2 reads YYNGEE. The CDR3 coding sequence is TGTGCCAGCAGCGTAGAGAGCGGGAGCTCCTACAATGAGCAGTTCTTC. Translated: CASSVESGSSYNEQFF.

This chain connects TRBV3-1 (or the pseudogene TRBV3-2) to TRBJ2-1; 14 nucleotides line up with TRBD2. V trimming: 6 bases; J trimming: 1 base; junction bases outside the gene matches: 14. CDR3 length equals 20 residues. Germline V gene lookup returns CDR1 LGHDT and CDR2 YNNKEL (reference sequence). The CDR3 DNA reads TGTGCCAGCAGGCCCCCCCCGGGACTAGCGGGAGAGGGGTCCTACAATGAGCAGTTCTTC. Its translation is CASRPPPGLAGEGSYNEQFF.

This chain uses TRBV18 with TRBJ2-3, with D uncertain. This CDR3 has 13 amino acids. Germline assignment: CDR1 KGHSH and CDR2 LQKENI. Trimming stripped 2 bases from V and 0 bases from J, with 3 bases between. CDR3 sequence: CASSPSSTDTQYF. As DNA, the CDR3 is TGTGCCAGCTCACCATCTAGCACAGATACGCAGTATTTT. Together with reference TRBV18 and TRBJ2-3, the CDR3 gives the full variable domain: NAGVMQNPRHLVRRRGQEARLRCSPMKGHSHVYWYRQLPEEGLKFMVYLQKENIIDESGMPKERFSAEFPKEGPSILRIQQVVRGDSAAYFCASSPSSTDTQYFGPGTRLTVL.

The chain links TRBV14 to TRBJ2-1; 12 positions agree with TRBD2. Germline V lookup: CDR1 SGHDN, CDR2 FVKESK. V was pared by 0 bases and J by 0 bases, with 12 bases of the junction left unmatched. This CDR3 is 21 amino acids long. The CDR3 sequence is CASSQDGLAGGPLSSYNEQFF. Written as DNA, the CDR3 is TGTGCCAGCAGCCAAGATGGGCTAGCGGGAGGGCCCCTAAGCTCCTACAATGAGCAGTTCTTC.

This chain connects TRBV5-8 to TRBJ2-3, with 8 nucleotides matching TRBD1. This CDR3 contains 14 residues. V trimming: 0 bases; J trimming: 7 bases; junction bases outside the gene matches: 4. The germline gives CDR1 SGHTS, CDR2 YDEGEE. DNA for the CDR3: TGTGCCAGCAGCTTGGTGGACAGGGTATATACGCAGTATTTT. Translated, it gives CASSLVDRVYTQYF.

The gene calls are TRBV18 and TRBJ2-5; 8 nucleotides line up with TRBD2. From germline, CDR1 is KGHSH and CDR2 LQKENI. This CDR3 spans 16 amino acids. V dropped 6 bases and J dropped 5; count of bases not matched to a gene: 14. The CDR3, as DNA: TGTGCCAGCTCCAGCTGGAGCAGCGGGAGCGACGAGACCCAGTACTTC. It is translated as CASSSWSSGSDETQYF.

The rearrangement joins TRBV28 to TRBJ1-3; D not certain. V was shortened by 3 bases and J by 2 bases, with 8 bases between the two germline ends. This CDR3 has 14 residues. In germline, CDR1 is MDHEN, CDR2 SYDVKM. For the CDR3, the DNA is TGTGCCAGCAGTTTGTACGGTCCTGGAAACACCATATATTTT. As protein: CASSLYGPGNTIYF.

This chain joins TRBV28 and TRBJ2-1, with 8 positions matching TRBD2. Germline values: CDR1 MDHEN, CDR2 SYDVKM. Losses at the gene ends were 3 bases for V and 7 bases for J; bases not matched to a gene: 11. CDR3 size: 16 residues. Written as DNA, the CDR3 is TGTGCCAGCAGTTTTAATAACGGGAGGGCCGGTAATGAGCAGTTCTTC. This translates into CASSFNNGRAGNEQFF.

The chain carries TRBV10-1 and TRBJ2-3, with TRBD1 matching 7 bases. CDR3 size: 14 residues. Unmatched junction bases numbered 2, after V lost 4 bases and J lost 1 base. The germline V gene has CDR1 WNHNN and CDR2 SYGVQD (reference sequence). CDR3 sequence reads: CASSGGQGTDTQYF. The CDR3 DNA reads TGCGCCAGCAGTGGAGGACAGGGCACAGATACGCAGTATTTT.

The gene calls are TRBV6-5 and TRBJ2-7; possible D gene TRBD1, 5 bases. Trimming removed 6 bases from V and 3 bases from J, with 12 bases in between. The CDR3 loop spans 13 amino acids. Germline lookup yields CDR1 MNHEY and CDR2 SVGAGI. The CDR3 here is CASRPSRDYEQYF. The CDR3 bases are TGTGCCAGCAGGCCAAGCAGGGACTACGAGCAGTACTTC.

The genes are TRBV3-1 (or the pseudogene TRBV3-2) and TRBJ2-1; 11 bases align to TRBD1. Germline CDR1 and CDR2: LGHDT and YNNKEL (reference sequence). CDR3 length equals 15 residues. Trimming removed 3 bases from V and 13 bases from J; junction bases left unmatched: 11. The CDR3 DNA follows: TGTGCCAGCAGCCACGCCCAGGACAGGGGGCTGGAACAGTTCTTC. Encoded protein: CASSHAQDRGLEQFF.

V usage is TRBV18 and J usage is TRBJ1-1; tentatively, D is TRBD1 (5 bases). V was pared by 6 bases and J by 5 bases, with 16 bases between. Per germline, CDR1 KGHSH and CDR2 LQKENI. The CDR3 spans 14 residues. The CDR3 here is CASSLGVGGTEAFF. CDR3 sequence (DNA): TGTGCCAGCTCCCTAGGGGTGGGAGGGACTGAAGCTTTCTTT.

This clone was counted only a few times. The V and J genes are TRBV9 and TRBJ1-1; D ambiguous. V shed 4 bases and J shed 0 bases, with 10 bases lying between them. This CDR3 is built from 14 residues. Germline CDR1 reads SGDLS; CDR2 reads YYNGEE. CDR3 region: CASSPRWMNTEAFF. The CDR3 nucleotides are TGTGCCAGCAGCCCCAGGTGGATGAACACTGAAGCTTTCTTT.

The V call is TRBV18, the J call TRBJ2-2, with D perhaps matching TRBD1 (6 bases). V shed 4 bases and J shed 4 bases, with 16 bases lying between them. From germline, CDR1 is KGHSH and CDR2 LQKENI. This CDR3 has 16 amino acids. The CDR3 nucleotides read TGTGCCAGCTCACGACAGGCGCAATCACCCACCGGGGAGCTGTTTTTT. Its protein is CASSRQAQSPTGELFF.

This clone is a singleton in its sample. The chain combines TRBV28 with TRBJ1-2; D may be TRBD1 (5 bases). Trimming took 0 bases from V and 0 from J, leaving 14 bases between them. CDR1 and CDR2 from the germline V gene are MDHEN and SYDVKM. CDR3 length: 17 residues. The CDR3 region is CASSLWGGGRANYGYTF. CDR3 sequence (DNA): TGTGCCAGCAGTTTATGGGGCGGGGGTAGGGCTAACTATGGCTACACCTTC.

The rearrangement uses TRBV18 and TRBJ1-5, with D unclear. The CDR3 has 15 residues. CDR1 and CDR2 (germline): KGHSH, LQKENI. V was cut by 1 base and J by 0 bases, with 7 bases left in between. The CDR3 protein is CASSPLGNSNQPQHF. The CDR3 DNA follows: TGTGCCAGCTCACCACTCGGGAATAGCAATCAGCCCCAGCATTTT.

This sequence joins TRBV19 and TRBJ2-1; TRBD2 agrees at 8 bases. J was trimmed by 6 bases and V by 5 bases; bases with no gene match: 24. The CDR3 has 20 amino acids. Germline V gives CDR1 LNHDA, CDR2 SQIVND (reference sequence). CDR3 in DNA: TGTGCCAGTAGTTATCGGGGGGGTAGCAAGAGTTATAGTAGGCCCAATGAGCAGTTCTTC. Translating it yields CASSYRGGSKSYSRPNEQFF.

The rearrangement joins TRBV29-1 to TRBJ2-1, with D perhaps matching TRBD2 (7 bases). Trimming stripped 0 bases from V and 0 bases from J, with 12 bases between. Germline values: CDR1 SQVTM, CDR2 ANQGSEA. The CDR3 contains 16 residues. This CDR3 is CSVEEGRGASYNEQFF. DNA of the CDR3: TGCAGCGTTGAAGAGGGACGGGGGGCCTCCTACAATGAGCAGTTCTTC.

Only a few counts were recorded for this clone. This sequence joins TRBV30 and TRBJ1-3; no clear D. There are 12 residues in the CDR3. Trimming took off 7 bases at V and 2 bases at J, with 9 bases between the two ends. The germline V gene encodes CDR1 GTSNPN and CDR2 SVGIG (reference sequence). This CDR3 reads CAYTFTGNTIYF. Written as DNA, the CDR3 is TGTGCCTACACCTTCACTGGAAACACCATATATTTT.

The rearrangement links TRBV7-2 to TRBJ2-7, with TRBD2 matching 7 bases. V lost 3 bases, J lost 3 bases, and 2 bases stayed unmatched. Germline lookup yields CDR1 SGHTA and CDR2 FQGNSA. This CDR3 region has 13 residues. DNA for the CDR3: TGTGCCAGCAGCTTGGGACTAATCTACGAGCAGTACTTC. Residues: CASSLGLIYEQYF.

The chain has TRBV28 and TRBJ2-3; D possibly corresponds to TRBD1 (5 bases). Looked up from germline, CDR1 is MDHEN and CDR2 is SYDVKM. V lost 10 bases and J 0 bases, leaving 20 bases between the germline ends. CDR3 length: 16 residues. The CDR3 sequence is CATLNLQGPSTDTQYF. CDR3 nucleotides: TGTGCCACCTTGAACCTTCAGGGTCCAAGCACAGATACGCAGTATTTT. Full variable domain (missing parts from reference TRBV28 and TRBJ2-3): DVKVTQSSRYLVKRTGEKVFLECVQDMDHENMFWYRQDPGLGLRLIYFSYDVKMKEKGDIPEGYSVSREKKERFSLILESASTNQTSMYLCATLNLQGPSTDTQYFGPGTRLTVL.

A few counts support this clone. This rearrangement joins TRBV25-1 to TRBJ1-4; 10 bases map to TRBD1. V gave up 6 bases and J gave up 6 bases; unmatched junction bases: 4. This CDR3 comprises 14 residues. Looked up from germline, CDR1 is MGHDK and CDR2 is SYGVNS. This CDR3 is CASRRDRGYEKLFF. CDR3 in DNA: TGTGCCAGCAGGCGGGACAGGGGATATGAAAAACTGTTTTTT.

The V call is TRBV5-4, the J call TRBJ2-2, with TRBD1 matching 9 bases. This CDR3 region has 16 residues. Unmatched junction bases numbered 3, after V lost 2 bases and J lost 1 base. The germline CDR1 and CDR2 sequences are SGHNT and YYREEE (reference sequence). This chain's CDR3 is CASSLKTGGNTGELFF. Here the CDR3 DNA reads TGTGCCAGCAGCTTAAAGACAGGGGGGAACACCGGGGAGCTGTTTTTT.

In the case of this clone: Relative to the germline gene, one junction end is altered; a read error may explain this. This chain connects TRBV2 to TRBJ2-5; 10 nucleotides agree with TRBD2. Germline V gene sequence: CDR1 SNHLY, CDR2 FYNNEI. The CDR3 length is 13 residues. In DNA form, the CDR3 reads TGTGCCAGCAGCGGAACCGAAGCGGGAGGGTCCGACTTC. This translates into CASSGTEAGGSDF.